Below, 5 T cell receptor beta chains from the same sample are listed, as sequenced in a study of control samples from healthy donors and cancer patients. TCRdb keeps only in-frame clones here, not all; method: immunoSEQ multiplex PCR. The repertoire holds about 130,000 clones, with 92% as singletons. The sample was blood. The receptors shown here come from a woman aged 45 to 65 in good health.

The CDR3 loop reads CASMRRQATNEKLFF. The CDR3 nucleotides read TGTGCCAGTATGCGAAGACAGGCAACTAATGAAAAACTGTTTTTT. V gene TRBV19 combines with J gene TRBJ1-4; perhaps TRBD1 as D (6 bases). V was shortened by 7 bases and J by 0 bases, with 12 bases between the two germline ends. Germline CDR1 and CDR2: LNHDA and SQIVND (reference sequence). The CDR3 covers 15 residues. Using reference TRBV19 and TRBJ1-4 for the parts outside the CDR3, the full variable domain is DGGITQSPKYLFRKEGQNVTLSCEQNLNHDAMYWYRQDPGQGLRLIYYSQIVNDFQKGDIAEGYSVSREKKESFPLTVTSAQKNPTAFYLCASMRRQATNEKLFFGSGTQLSVL.

Turning to this clone: Germline and junction disagree at one end, which may indicate a read error. The CDR3 loop reads CASDSTGREGF. As DNA, the CDR3 is TGCGCCAGTGACTCAACGGGCAGGGAAGGTTTT. The rearrangement links TRBV5-1 to TRBJ1-5; perhaps TRBD1 as D (5 bases). Germline-derived CDR1 and CDR2 are SGHRS and YFSETQ. CDR3 length equals 11 residues.

The CDR3 loop is CAISRTAGVNEQFF. The CDR3, as DNA: TGTGCCATCAGCCGCACCGCCGGGGTCAATGAGCAGTTCTTC. This chain links TRBV10-3 with TRBJ2-1, with D possibly matching TRBD2 (5 bases). CDR3 length: 14 amino acids. The V end was cut by 6 bases, the J end by 6 bases, with 15 bases between. Germline assignment: CDR1 ENHRY and CDR2 SYGVKD.

CDR3 amino acids: CAISAMGLAGVNEQFF. The CDR3 region has the DNA TGTGCCATCAGTGCCATGGGACTAGCGGGAGTGAATGAGCAGTTCTTC. The chain combines TRBV10-3 with TRBJ2-1; 14 positions match TRBD2. This CDR3 contains 16 residues. J lost 7 bases, V lost 4 bases, and 6 bases had no gene match. Germline V gene data show CDR1 as ENHRY and CDR2 as SYGVKD.

This clone was detected only once. V gene TRBV29-1 combines with J gene TRBJ1-1; 7 bases align to TRBD1. CDR1 SQVTM and CDR2 ANQGSEA come from the germline V gene. Unmatched junction bases numbered 7, after V lost 5 bases and J lost 1 base. CDR3 length equals 14 residues. CDR3 protein: CSVPQGTQNTEAFF. CDR3 coding DNA: TGCAGCGTTCCACAGGGGACACAGAACACTGAAGCTTTCTTT.